These 17 T cell receptor beta chains originate from one sample sequenced in a study of shared clonotypes between healthy human individuals. TCRdb keeps only in-frame clones here, not all; method: immunoSEQ multiplex PCR. The table shows roughly 2.1 million clones, with approximately 94% occurring only once. Naive CD8 cells were CD45RO-negative, positively selected for CCR7, excluding terminally differentiated effector memory CD45RA+ cells. The sequencing sample was made of naive CD8+ T cells from PBMCs. All receptors derive from a man between 18 and 29 years old in good health. Some clones in this sample may be carry-over from other donors' samples.

The chain employs TRBV14 and TRBJ2-1, with D possibly called TRBD1 or TRBD2 (5 bases each). Trimming pared 0 bases from V and 6 bases from J, leaving 12 bases between. The germline V gene encodes CDR1 SGHDN and CDR2 FVKESK. The length of the CDR3 is 15 residues. CDR3 sequence: CASSQDTGTSNEQFF. CDR3 sequence (DNA): TGTGCCAGCAGCCAAGATACTGGGACGAGCAATGAGCAGTTCTTC.

The chain couples TRBV5-6 to TRBJ2-3, with no clear D. The CDR3 length is 14 residues. CDR1 SGHDT and CDR2 YYEEEE come from the germline V gene. V lost 4 bases and J lost 3, with 12 bases in between. This CDR3 is CASSPFVTTDTQYF. CDR3 in DNA: TGTGCCAGCAGCCCCTTTGTAACAACAGATACGCAGTATTTT.

The rearrangement joins TRBV7-6 to TRBJ2-1; tentatively, D is TRBD1 (5 bases). CDR3 size: 12 residues. The V end was cut by 2 bases, the J end by 8 bases, with 7 bases between. The germline CDR1 and CDR2 sequences are SGHVS and FNYEAQ. DNA for the CDR3: TGTGCCAGCAGCTTAAGGGGCGATGAGCAGTTCTTC. It specifies CASSLRGDEQFF. Full variable domain (outside the CDR3, taken from reference TRBV7-6 and TRBJ2-1): GAGVSQSPRYKVTKRGQDVALRCDPISGHVSLYWYRQALGQGPEFLTYFNYEAQQDKSGLPNDRFSAERPEGSISTLTIQRTEQRDSAMYRCASSLRGDEQFFGPGTRLTVL.

The chain links TRBV28 to TRBJ2-5, with D perhaps TRBD2 (5 bases). The V and J ends lost 3 bases and 11 bases respectively, with 10 bases between them. Germline values: CDR1 MDHEN, CDR2 SYDVKM. The CDR3 is 11 residues long. The CDR3 DNA reads as TGTGCCAGCAGTTTCGGGGAAGAGCAGTACTTC. This sequence encodes CASSFGEEQYF. The variable domain in full, completed from reference TRBV28 and TRBJ2-5, reads DVKVTQSSRYLVKRTGEKVFLECVQDMDHENMFWYRQDPGLGLRLIYFSYDVKMKEKGDIPEGYSVSREKKERFSLILESASTNQTSMYLCASSFGEEQYFGPGTRLLVL.

This clone appeared once. This chain connects TRBV11-2 to TRBJ1-4; 7 bases are a match to TRBD1. CDR3 length: 15 residues. Looked up from germline, CDR1 is SGHAT and CDR2 is FQNNGV. Trimming removed 5 bases from V and 5 bases from J; junction bases left unmatched: 8. CDR3 amino acids: CASSPYRGLNEKLFF. DNA for the CDR3: TGTGCCAGCAGCCCTTACAGGGGCTTGAATGAAAAACTGTTTTTT.

V is TRBV11-2 and J is TRBJ2-1; 8 nucleotides align to TRBD2. V was clipped by 0 bases and J by 2 bases; unmatched bases: 9. The CDR3 contains 18 residues. In germline, CDR1 is SGHAT, CDR2 FQNNGV. This chain's CDR3 is CASSLDLLAASPYNEQFF. The CDR3 DNA reads as TGTGCCAGCAGCTTAGATCTACTAGCGGCCTCCCCCTACAATGAGCAGTTCTTC.

This chain connects TRBV4-1 to TRBJ1-1, with TRBD1 as a possible D gene (5 bases). Germline V gene sequence: CDR1 MGHRA, CDR2 YSYEKL. CDR3 size: 16 residues. The V end lost 1 base, the J end lost 1 base, and 13 bases lay between the germline ends. The CDR3 loop reads CASSQGYGGWNTEAFF. DNA for the CDR3: TGCGCCAGCAGCCAAGGGTACGGGGGTTGGAACACTGAAGCTTTCTTT.

This chain joins TRBV7-6 and TRBJ2-6, with 9 bases identical to TRBD2. CDR1 and CDR2 (germline): SGHVS, FNYEAQ. The V and J ends lost 5 bases and 0 bases, in that order; junction bases with no gene match: 14. The CDR3 is made up of 20 amino acids. The CDR3 is CASSTPLAGGPRSGANVLTF. The CDR3 DNA reads as TGTGCCAGCAGCACTCCACTAGCGGGTGGGCCCCGCTCTGGGGCCAACGTCCTGACTTTC.

The chain has TRBV29-1 and TRBJ1-3, with a tentative D call TRBD1 (6 bases). This CDR3 comprises 14 residues. From germline, CDR1 is SQVTM and CDR2 ANQGSEA. Trimming took off 7 bases at V and 2 bases at J, with 15 bases between the two ends. CDR3 region: CSAIGWGPGNTIYF. In DNA form, the CDR3 reads TGCAGCGCCATAGGTTGGGGGCCTGGAAACACCATATATTTT.

The V call is TRBV5-1, the J call TRBJ2-7, with unresolved D. The V and J ends lost 3 bases and 5 bases respectively, with 21 bases between them. The CDR3 runs 16 residues. Germline CDR1 SGHRS, CDR2 YFSETQ. Here the CDR3 DNA reads TGCGCCAGCAGCTCCTCAAAGGAGAACGGGCGGCACGAGCAGTACTTC. This gives the protein CASSSSKENGRHEQYF.

The chain is built from TRBV28 and TRBJ1-1; D is possibly TRBD1 (5 bases). Germline V CDR1 and CDR2: MDHEN, SYDVKM. The length of the CDR3 is 15 residues. Trimming removed 7 bases from V and 2 bases from J, with 17 bases in between. CDR3 amino acids: CASTLIRQGNTEAFF. In DNA form, the CDR3 reads TGTGCCAGCACATTAATTCGGCAGGGCAACACTGAAGCTTTCTTT.

The rearrangement uses TRBV27 and TRBJ2-7; D is uncertain. CDR1 is MNHEY, CDR2 SMNVEV, per germline (reference sequence). The CDR3 length is 16 residues. V shed 3 bases and J shed 2 bases, with 17 bases lying between them. CDR3 loop: CASSLLTPSSTYEQYF. The CDR3 coding sequence is TGTGCCAGCAGTTTGTTGACTCCGTCGTCAACCTACGAGCAGTACTTC.

Comment on this clone: This sample includes further DNA sequences coding for the same CDR3. V gene TRBV4-1 combines with J gene TRBJ2-7; perhaps TRBD1 as D (5 bases). V lost 2 bases to trimming and J lost 3 bases, with 8 bases between them. Per germline, CDR1 MGHRA and CDR2 YSYEKL. The CDR3 covers 13 residues. As DNA, the CDR3 is TGCGCCAGCAGCCAAACGCAGGGCTACGAGCAGTACTTC. As protein: CASSQTQGYEQYF.

This chain links TRBV27 with TRBJ2-3; TRBD1 matches at 7 bases. In germline, CDR1 is MNHEY, CDR2 SMNVEV (reference sequence). This CDR3 region has 17 residues. V lost 6 bases to trimming and J lost 1 base; unmatched junction nucleotides: 13. The CDR3 bases are TGTGCCAGCAGCCCGAATATTGCCGGGACAGGCACAGATACGCAGTATTTT. As protein: CASSPNIAGTGTDTQYF.

This chain uses TRBV10-1 with TRBJ2-7, with unresolved D. There are 9 residues in the CDR3. V lost 2 bases and J lost 13, with 6 bases in between. CDR1 and CDR2 (germline): WNHNN, SYGVQD (reference sequence). The CDR3 is CASSETNYF. As DNA, the CDR3 is TGCGCCAGCAGTGAGACTAACTACTTC.

In the case of this clone: Other DNA sequences in this specimen translate into the identical CDR3. The V and J genes are TRBV5-8 and TRBJ2-1; the D gene could be TRBD1 or TRBD2 (5 bases each). Trimming removed 0 bases at V and 1 base at J, with 5 bases between. Germline V gene data show CDR1 as SGHTS and CDR2 as YDEGEE. The CDR3 spans 14 residues. CDR3 nucleotides: TGTGCCAGCAGCTTGGGGGGGTCCTACAATGAGCAGTTCTTC. Residues: CASSLGGSYNEQFF. Drawing the rest from reference TRBV5-8 and TRBJ2-1, the complete variable domain is EAGVTQSPTHLIKTRGQQATLRCSPISGHTSVYWYQQALGLGLQFLLWYDEGEERNRGNFPPRFSGRQFPNYSSELNVNALELEDSALYLCASSLGGSYNEQFFGPGTRLTVL.

This sequence joins TRBV7-9 and TRBJ2-3; 9 positions agree with TRBD1. V lost 1 base to trimming and J lost 5 bases; unmatched junction nucleotides: 4. Per the germline V gene, CDR1 is SEHNR and CDR2 is FQNEAQ (reference sequence). This CDR3 is 15 amino acids long. The CDR3: CASSLGTGVLDTQYF. The CDR3 coding sequence is TGTGCCAGCAGCTTAGGGACAGGGGTCTTAGATACGCAGTATTTT. Using reference TRBV7-9 and TRBJ2-3 for the parts outside the CDR3, the full variable domain is DTGVSQNPRHKITKRGQNVTFRCDPISEHNRLYWYRQTLGQGPEFLTYFQNEAQLEKSRLLSDRFSAERPKGSFSTLEIQRTEQGDSAMYLCASSLGTGVLDTQYFGPGTRLTVL.